This TCR beta chain was captured in a study of cytomegalovirus exposure and HLA in healthy donors. Looking at the study overall: An early data release held 80 million or so unique TCRs from HLA-typed donors.

This PCR relied on a set of 60 Vbeta primers and 13 Jbeta primers. Only in-frame clones appear in the TCRdb table, and some are missing; sequencing was by immunoSEQ multiplex PCR. The table records 140,000 to 150,000 clones, roughly 80% of them present only once. Trimming removed 3 bases from V and 0 bases from J, with 8 bases in between. The germline V gene encodes CDR1 LGHNA and CDR2 YNFKEQ. CDR3 length equals 14 residues. Material: PBMCs. This chain links TRBV4-2 with TRBJ1-1; D is possibly TRBD1 (5 bases). The TCR comes from a male donor in good health and CMV-seronegative. CDR3 protein: CASSHRGLNTEAFF. The DNA for the CDR3 is TGTGCCAGCAGCCACCGGGGGTTGAACACTGAAGCTTTCTTT.